A single sample gave rise to the 10 T cell receptor beta chains below, sequenced in a study of control samples from healthy donors and cancer patients. Assay used: immunoSEQ multiplex PCR; TCRdb lists only in-frame clones, some missing. This repertoire shows 170,000 or so clones, almost 90% found once; its top ten account for 1.4%. Sequencing was done on a sample of blood. These receptors were collected from a woman in her fifties or sixties in good health.

This clone was counted once. This sequence joins TRBV4-1 and TRBJ1-5; D remains ambiguous. The V gene's germline CDR1 is MGHRA and CDR2 YSYEKL. The CDR3 loop spans 13 amino acids. With 3 bases removed from V and 7 bases from J, the gap between germline ends came to 10 bases. The chain's CDR3 is CASSQGPYQPQHF. For the CDR3, the DNA is TGCGCCAGCAGCCAGGGTCCATACCAGCCCCAGCATTTT.

The chain links TRBV9 to TRBJ2-7; tentative D call: TRBD2 (5 bases). The CDR3 has 13 residues. V lost 0 bases and J 6 bases, leaving 10 bases between the germline ends. Per germline, CDR1 SGDLS and CDR2 YYNGEE. The chain's CDR3 is CASSVALEGEQYF. DNA of the CDR3: TGTGCCAGCAGCGTAGCACTAGAAGGCGAGCAGTACTTC.

In its sample, this clone was seen a few times. This chain connects TRBV6-2 or TRBV6-3 to TRBJ1-1; D gene unclear. Deletions cut 8 bases from V and 0 bases from J, with 10 bases between. This CDR3 has 13 residues. Germline CDR1 is MNHEY and CDR2 is SVGEGT. CDR3: CASRRDMNTEAFF. The CDR3 DNA follows: TGTGCCAGCCGCCGGGATATGAACACTGAAGCTTTCTTT.

V usage is TRBV4-1 and J usage is TRBJ2-2; D tentatively reads TRBD1 or TRBD2 (5 bases each). Trimming left V 6 bases short and J 2 bases short, with 13 bases between. CDR1 MGHRA and CDR2 YSYEKL come from the germline V gene. This CDR3 is 15 amino acids long. CDR3 bases: TGCGCCAGCAGTCCCCATGGGGGAAACACCGGGGAGCTGTTTTTT. It translates to CASSPHGGNTGELFF.

This CDR3 reads CASSGRVYGYTF. The CDR3 DNA follows: TGTGCCAGCAGTGGGAGAGTCTATGGCTACACCTTC. The V and J genes are TRBV2 and TRBJ1-2; D not certain. Germline V CDR1 and CDR2: SNHLY, FYNNEI. The V end was cut by 4 bases, the J end by 4 bases, with 7 bases between. The length of the CDR3 is 12 residues.

This sequence joins TRBV5-1 and TRBJ1-1, with 8 bases fitting TRBD1. V shed 0 bases and J 0 bases; nucleotides not matched to a gene: 7. The length of the CDR3 is 17 residues. The germline V gene has CDR1 SGHRS and CDR2 YFSETQ. CDR3 nucleotide sequence: TGCGCCAGCAGCTTGGGTAAAAGGACAGGGCTGAACACTGAAGCTTTCTTT. Residues: CASSLGKRTGLNTEAFF.

The chain has TRBV29-1 and TRBJ2-6; D gene unclear. V was pared by 5 bases and J by 0 bases, with 14 bases between. Germline CDR1 and CDR2: SQVTM and ANQGSEA. CDR3 length: 16 residues. The CDR3 spells CSVPSTALSGANVLTF. DNA for the CDR3: TGCAGCGTTCCCTCCACGGCCCTCTCTGGGGCCAACGTCCTGACTTTC. Variable domain in full (rest from reference TRBV29-1 and TRBJ2-6): SAVISQKPSRDICQRGTSLTIQCQVDSQVTMMFWYRQQPGQSLTLIATANQGSEATYESGFVIDKFPISRPNLTFSTLTVSNMSPEDSSIYLCSVPSTALSGANVLTFGAGSRLTVL.

The chain carries TRBV5-4 and TRBJ1-3, with a tentative D call TRBD1 (6 bases). Trimming stripped 6 bases from V and 2 bases from J, with 15 bases between. Looked up from germline, CDR1 is SGHNT and CDR2 is YYREEE (reference sequence). The CDR3 spans 15 residues. As DNA, the CDR3 is TGTGCCAGCACGGGGGGCTCGAGCGCTGGAAACACCATATATTTT. Encoded protein: CASTGGSSAGNTIYF.

The chain employs TRBV1 and TRBJ1-5; the table names TRBD1, a call not compared with the DNA. TRBV1 has pseudogene status. The CDR3 covers 17 residues. The CDR3 here is CTSSYGQGVVRHQPQHF. The CDR3 coding sequence is TGCACCAGCAGCTACGGACAGGGTGTCGTCAGGCATCAGCCCCAGCATTTT.

The CDR3 sequence is CASSDRGGYYEQYF. In nucleotides, the CDR3 is TGTGCCAGCAGTGATCGCGGGGGGTACTACGAGCAGTACTTC. This rearrangement joins TRBV25-1 to TRBJ2-7; 8 bases align to TRBD2. V was clipped by 3 bases and J by 3 bases; unmatched bases: 4. The CDR3 is 14 amino acids. Germline V gene data show CDR1 as MGHDK and CDR2 as SYGVNS.